The rows below give T cell receptor beta chains drawn from one sample of a study of T cell responses to AZD1222 COVID-19 vaccine. Method: immunoSEQ multiplex PCR; TCRdb's copy keeps in-frame clones and lacks some. Of some 150,000 clones in the sample, about 92% were seen once. The sequenced sample was peripheral blood, obtained 28 days after the second AZD1222 dose. These receptors all come from an adult who received the AZD1222 COVID-19 vaccine. Both conserved end residues are part of each CDR3. D genes are given only for firm matches. The size entry is marked missing in some rows and otherwise reads once, few, many or a size class.

D	V	J	size	DNA	CDR3
TRBD2	TRBV10-2	TRBJ2-1	-	TGCGCCAGCAGTGCCATCGAACTAGCGGTTTACTACAATGAGCAGTTCTTC	CASSAIELAVYYNEQFF
-	TRBV9	TRBJ2-2	-	TGTGCCAGCAGCGTAGATTGGCTCACCGGGGAGCTGTTTTTT	CASSVDWLTGELFF
TRBD1	TRBV5-1	TRBJ1-1	-	TGCGCCAGCAGCTTGGCCGGACAGGGGGGCACTGAAGCTTTCTTT	CASSLAGQGGTEAFF
-	TRBV7-3	TRBJ2-1	-	TGTGCCAGCAGCTCCCGACTAGAGGATAGAAGTCTTAATGAGCAGTTCTTC	CASSSRLEDRSLNEQFF
-	TRBV7-8	TRBJ2-1	-	TGTGCCAGCAGCTTAGCGGGGGTGGTCCGAGAAAATGAGCAGTTCTTC	CASSLAGVVRENEQFF
-	TRBV5-5	TRBJ1-5	many	TGTGCCAGCAGCTTGCGGCAGGGAAATCAGCCCCAGCATTTT	CASSLRQGNQPQHF
-	TRBV9	TRBJ1-1	-	TGTGCCAGCAGCGTGGGAGGAGGCCGGACTGAAGCTTTCTTT	CASSVGGGRTEAFF
-	TRBV11-2	TRBJ1-1	-	TGTGCCAGCAGCTTAGGACCCGGTACTGAAGCTTTCTTT	CASSLGPGTEAFF
-	TRBV13	TRBJ2-6	-	TGTGCCAGCAGCAACCGGGGTCCCGCTGGGGCCAACGTCCTGACTTTC	CASSNRGPAGANVLTF
-	TRBV9	TRBJ2-7	few	TGTGCCAGCAGCGTAGCGTACAGGGGAGGCGAGCAGTACTTC	CASSVAYRGGEQYF
-	TRBV6-5	TRBJ1-1	-	TGTGCCAGCAGATCAGGGGTCCCGGACACTGAAGCTTTCTTT	CASRSGVPDTEAFF
-	TRBV3-1/TRBV3-2	TRBJ2-7	once	TGTGCCAGCACCCACTCCTACGAGCAGTACTTC	CASTHSYEQYF
TRBD2	TRBV2	TRBJ2-5	-	TGTGCCAGCACGGCAGGGCAACGGCGGGAGGGCCGAGAGACCCAGTACTTC	CASTAGQRREGRETQYF
-	TRBV10-3	TRBJ2-3	-	TGTGCCATCAGTGAGGCGGGACAGCTATTCACAGATACGCAGTATTTT	CAISEAGQLFTDTQYF
TRBD2	TRBV5-1	TRBJ2-1	-	TGCGCCAGCAGCCCCGGGGGACTAGCGGGGAAGAATGAGCAGTTCTTC	CASSPGGLAGKNEQFF
-	TRBV28	TRBJ1-4	-	TGTGCCAGCAGTTTCCTAGACAGGAGACGAACCGATTCAACTAATGAAAAACTGTTTTTT	CASSFLDRRRTDSTNEKLFF
-	TRBV7-2	TRBJ1-2	-	TGTGCCAGCAGCCGCGGGAGGGCGGGTGGCTACACCTTC	CASSRGRAGGYTF
-	TRBV5-4	TRBJ1-6	-	TGTGCCAGCACCTCGGAGATAAGAGGCTCACCCCTCCACTTT	CASTSEIRGSPLHF
TRBD2	TRBV7-9	TRBJ2-3	-	TGTGCCAGCAGGCTTGGACTAGCGCTTAGCACAGATACGCAGTATTTT	CASRLGLALSTDTQYF
-	TRBV28	TRBJ2-1	-	TGTGCCAGCACCCCAAGTCAGGGGCCCAGCTCCTACAATGAGCAGTTCTTC	CASTPSQGPSSYNEQFF
-	TRBV4-1	TRBJ1-1	few	TGCGCCAGCAGCCAGCCACTTCAGGGGAGCACTGAAGCTTTCTTT	CASSQPLQGSTEAFF
-	TRBV6-5	TRBJ2-3	-	TGTGCCGGGACGGTCGGACCCCTCACAGATACGCAGTATTTT	CAGTVGPLTDTQYF
TRBD2	TRBV27	TRBJ2-5	-	TGTGCCAGTTCCGGGACCCGCGGGGGAGAGACCCAGTACTTC	CASSGTRGGETQYF
-	TRBV11-1	TRBJ2-5	-	TGTGCCAGCAGCCCTAGGAGACAGCAAGAGACCCAGTACTTC	CASSPRRQQETQYF
-	TRBV28	TRBJ1-4	-	TGTGCCAGCAGTTTAATGGGGGGGGATAATGAAAAACTGTTTTTT	CASSLMGGDNEKLFF
TRBD2	TRBV7-2	TRBJ2-7	-	TGTGCCAGCAGCTTAGCGCTTGGGACTAGCGGGAGTGAAGAGCAGTACTTC	CASSLALGTSGSEEQYF
TRBD1	TRBV3-1/TRBV3-2	TRBJ2-5	-	TGTGCCAGCAGCCAACGGACAGGGTTGGGAGAGACCCAGTACTTC	CASSQRTGLGETQYF
TRBD2	TRBV9	TRBJ2-3	-	TGTGCCAGCAGCGTACTAGCGGGAGGGAGCACAGATACGCAGTATTTT	CASSVLAGGSTDTQYF
TRBD1	TRBV14	TRBJ2-7	-	TGTGCCAGCAGCAAGGGACAGGGGCCCTACGAGCAGTACTTC	CASSKGQGPYEQYF
TRBD1	TRBV15	TRBJ2-5	-	TGTGCCACCAGCAGAGTCGCAGGGGGAGAGACCCAGTACTTC	CATSRVAGGETQYF
TRBD1	TRBV6-2/TRBV6-3	TRBJ2-7	-	TGTGCCAGCAGTTGGCCCCAGACAGGGGTTGAGGACGAGCAGTACTTC	CASSWPQTGVEDEQYF
-	TRBV30	TRBJ2-3	-	TGTGCCTGGAGTGTACGTAGCCTTCGGGGAAGGGATACGCAGTATTTT	CAWSVRSLRGRDTQYF
TRBD1	TRBV7-2	TRBJ1-1	-	TGTGCCAGCAGCTTAGCAGGGGGCGAATACACTGAAGCTTTCTTT	CASSLAGGEYTEAFF
-	TRBV7-9	TRBJ2-7	-	TGTGCCAGCAGCTTAATGGGTGACATTCTCGAGCAGTACTTC	CASSLMGDILEQYF
-	TRBV24-1	TRBJ2-3	-	TGTGCCACCAGTGACCCAAATTTGGGTGCTAGCACAGATACGCAGTATTTT	CATSDPNLGASTDTQYF
-	TRBV15	TRBJ2-7	-	TGTGCCACCAGCAGAGTACGGACGGAGCTGTTCTACGAGCAGTACTTC	CATSRVRTELFYEQYF
TRBD1	TRBV5-1	TRBJ1-5	-	TGCGCCAGCAGCTTGAACGGACAGGGTTACCAGCCCCAGCATTTT	CASSLNGQGYQPQHF
-	TRBV5-1	TRBJ1-4	-	TGCGCCAGCAGCTCGAGCGGGAGGGGAGGTAGTGAAAAACTGTTTTTT	CASSSSGRGGSEKLFF
-	TRBV30	TRBJ1-1	-	TGTGCCTGGAGTCTAGACAGCACTGAAGCTTTCTTT	CAWSLDSTEAFF
-	TRBV9	TRBJ2-1	-	TGTGCCAGCAGCGGGGAACGACCGGAGCAGTTCTTC	CASSGERPEQFF
-	TRBV7-8	TRBJ1-1	-	TGTGCCAGCAGCTTATCCGCAGGGCGGAACACTGAAGCTTTCTTT	CASSLSAGRNTEAFF
TRBD2	TRBV29-1	TRBJ2-1	-	TGCAGCGTTGAAGATCTCGGGACTAGCGGGAGTAAGTTCTTC	CSVEDLGTSGSKFF
TRBD1	TRBV3-1/TRBV3-2	TRBJ1-4	-	TGTGCCAGCAGCGGGCGACAGGGTCTGGTGTTTTTT	CASSGRQGLVFF
-	TRBV11-3	TRBJ2-7	-	TGTGCCAGCAGCCCCGGGACACACTACGAGCAGTACTTC	CASSPGTHYEQYF
-	TRBV28	TRBJ1-5	-	TGTGCCAGCAGTTTTAGTCGTCGGGGGCAGCCCCAGCATTTT	CASSFSRRGQPQHF
-	TRBV10-3	TRBJ1-2	-	TGTGCCATCAGTGATGAAGTCAGGGGAGTCTATGGCTACACCTTC	CAISDEVRGVYGYTF
-	TRBV7-9	TRBJ2-5	-	TGTGCCAGCAGCTTAGCCACAGGGATCCAAGAGACCCAGTACTTC	CASSLATGIQETQYF
TRBD1	TRBV7-2	TRBJ1-1	-	TGTGCCAGCAGCCTGGGACAGCTCATGAACACTGAAGCTTTCTTT	CASSLGQLMNTEAFF
TRBD2	TRBV9	TRBJ2-1	-	TGTGCCAGCAGCGCCCCGGGACTAGCGGGGAGGAATGAGCAGTTCTTC	CASSAPGLAGRNEQFF
-	TRBV11-2	TRBJ2-5	-	TGTGCCAGCAGCTCCAGATCCGGGACCGAAGAGACCCAGTACTTC	CASSSRSGTEETQYF
-	TRBV19	TRBJ1-5	-	TGTGCCAGTAGTGTCCTCAGGGGTGGTTCAATAAGCAATCAGCCCCAGCATTTT	CASSVLRGGSISNQPQHF
-	TRBV5-4	TRBJ2-6	-	TGTGCCAGCAGCGGGGCTTTTAGCTCTGGGGCCAACGTCCTGACTTTC	CASSGAFSSGANVLTF